These 25 T cell receptor beta chains originate from one sample sequenced in a study of radiation and T cells in renal cell carcinoma. Here immunoSEQ multiplex PCR was the method, and the copy in TCRdb shows in-frame clones only, minus some. The data contain some 150,000 clones, around nine tenths of them seen just once; the ten biggest clones take up about 12%. Specified time point: baseline pretreatment blood. Stated treatment: 15 Gy SBRT to primary tumor, nephrectomy 4 weeks later. The specimen was blood, collected from a patient whose treatment included radiotherapy and nephrectomy. The receptors derive from a woman aged 45-65 years with renal cell carcinoma.

For the CDR3, the DNA is TGTGCCAGCAGCCCCAGACAGGGGACCTCCTACGAGCAGTACTTC. It codes for CASSPRQGTSYEQYF. The chain joins TRBV5-4 to TRBJ2-7; 8 bases agree with TRBD1. Germline values: CDR1 SGHNT, CDR2 YYREEE (reference sequence). This CDR3 is 15 amino acids long. Trimming took 4 bases from V and 0 from J; bases not matched to a gene: 6.

The chain recombines TRBV5-1 with TRBJ2-7; TRBD2 matches 10 bases. This CDR3 is built from 16 residues. Germline values: CDR1 SGHRS, CDR2 YFSETQ. V dropped 0 bases and J dropped 4; count of bases not matched to a gene: 7. This chain's CDR3 is CASSLAPSGGAYEQYF. In DNA, the CDR3 is TGCGCCAGCAGCTTGGCCCCTAGCGGGGGAGCTTACGAGCAGTACTTC.

The chain links TRBV5-1 to TRBJ2-5, with TRBD1 identical over 7 bases. The V segment lost 4 bases and the J segment 5 bases; nucleotides outside the gene matches: 11. CDR1 SGHRS and CDR2 YFSETQ come from the germline V gene. The CDR3 is made up of 15 amino acids. The CDR3 spells CASSPEGRGMETQYF. The CDR3 bases are TGCGCCAGCAGCCCGGAAGGCAGGGGGATGGAGACCCAGTACTTC.

This clone was seen just once. This chain joins TRBV4-3 and TRBJ1-5; D unclear. CDR3 length: 17 residues. Looked up from germline, CDR1 is LGHNA and CDR2 is YSLEER. Trimming pared 0 bases from V and 3 bases from J, leaving 15 bases between. This CDR3 is CASSQEAYWQDNQPQHF. CDR3 in DNA: TGCGCCAGCAGCCAAGAAGCTTACTGGCAAGACAATCAGCCCCAGCATTTT.

The genes are TRBV11-3 and TRBJ2-2; tentatively, D is TRBD1 (5 bases). The CDR3 loop spans 16 amino acids. Germline loops: CDR1 SGHNT, CDR2 YENEEA. The V end lost 1 base, the J end lost 3 bases, and 12 bases lay between the germline ends. Here the CDR3 DNA reads TGTGCCAGCAGCTTAGTCACAGGTCCTTACACCGGGGAGCTGTTTTTT. As protein: CASSLVTGPYTGELFF.

V is TRBV9 and J is TRBJ1-1; TRBD1 might be the D (6 bases). Germline V gene data show CDR1 as SGDLS and CDR2 as YYNGEE. The V end lost 0 bases, the J end lost 4 bases, and 13 bases lay between the germline ends. The length of the CDR3 is 15 residues. The CDR3 coding sequence is TGTGCCAGCAGCGTAGGAGGCAGGGGAGGCACTGAAGCTTTCTTT. This translates into CASSVGGRGGTEAFF. The full variable domain, in which reference TRBV9 and TRBJ1-1 provide the parts outside the CDR3, is DSGVTQTPKHLITATGQRVTLRCSPRSGDLSVYWYQQSLDQGLQFLIQYYNGEERAKGNILERFSAQQFPDLHSELNLSSLELGDSALYFCASSVGGRGGTEAFFGQGTRLTVV.

As for this clone: Germline and junction disagree at one end, which may indicate a read error. V and J are TRBV7-9 and TRBJ1-1, with D possibly being TRBD1 (5 bases). The germline gives CDR1 SEHNR, CDR2 FQNEAQ (reference sequence). This CDR3 is built from 14 residues. As DNA, the CDR3 is TGTGCCAGCAGCGAAGAAGGGGCGGACACTGGAGCTTTCTTT. It codes for CASSEEGADTGAFF.

About this clone: This specimen includes other DNA sequences encoding the same CDR3. The rearrangement links TRBV5-4 to TRBJ2-5; 11 bases align to TRBD2. After removal of 3 bases from V and 1 base from J, the junction contained 2 bases not matched to a gene. Germline CDR1 SGHNT, CDR2 YYREEE (reference sequence). The CDR3 consists of 15 residues. CDR3 residues: CASSSGLAAQETQYF. Written as DNA, the CDR3 is TGTGCCAGCAGCTCGGGACTAGCGGCCCAAGAGACCCAGTACTTC. Full variable domain (missing parts from reference TRBV5-4 and TRBJ2-5): ETGVTQSPTHLIKTRGQQVTLRCSSQSGHNTVSWYQQALGQGPQFIFQYYREEENGRGNFPPRFSGLQFPNYSSELNVNALELDDSALYLCASSSGLAAQETQYFGPGTRLLVL.

The chain couples TRBV5-1 to TRBJ1-6; TRBD1 is a possible D gene (6 bases). V lost 0 bases and J 9 bases, leaving 13 bases between the germline ends. There are 15 residues in the CDR3. Germline CDR1 is SGHRS and CDR2 is YFSETQ. The CDR3 nucleotides read TGCGCCAGCAGCTTGGAGGGGGACCGGGGTTCACCCCTCCACTTT. It specifies CASSLEGDRGSPLHF.

This chain joins TRBV6-1 and TRBJ1-1; D possibly corresponds to TRBD1 (6 bases). The germline V gene encodes CDR1 MNHNS and CDR2 SASEGT. The ends were cut back, 2 bases at V and 5 bases at J, with 12 bases in the middle. CDR3 length equals 14 residues. The CDR3 loop is CASSERGRETEAFF. The CDR3 DNA reads as TGTGCCAGCAGTGAACGGGGGCGAGAAACTGAAGCTTTCTTT.

The chain employs TRBV28 and TRBJ1-1, with a weak D call TRBD1 (6 bases). V gave up 4 bases and J gave up 3 bases, with 15 bases separating them. This CDR3 is 15 amino acids long. Germline CDR1 MDHEN, CDR2 SYDVKM. The CDR3 DNA is TGTGCCAGCAGTTACCTCGGACAGCCGGACACTGAAGCTTTCTTT. Its translation: CASSYLGQPDTEAFF.

The V call is TRBV6-1, the J call TRBJ1-2; D gene uncertain. The germline V and J ends were trimmed by 8 bases and 1 base, with 17 bases remaining between them. Germline V gene lookup returns CDR1 MNHNS and CDR2 SASEGT. The CDR3 runs 15 residues. CDR3 residues: CASPGVSPSNYGYTF. CDR3 sequence (DNA): TGTGCCAGCCCTGGGGTCTCGCCAAGTAACTATGGCTACACCTTC.

The genes are TRBV19 and TRBJ2-1; 10 nucleotides match TRBD2. After removal of 0 bases from V and 9 bases from J, the junction contained 5 bases not matched to a gene. This CDR3 has 15 amino acids. From germline, CDR1 is LNHDA and CDR2 SQIVND (reference sequence). The CDR3 nucleotides are TGTGCCAGTAGTATAGAGAGCGGGGGGGCCCCTGAGCAGTTCTTC. This sequence encodes CASSIESGGAPEQFF.

The chain couples TRBV29-1 to TRBJ2-5; 10 nucleotides agree with TRBD1. V trimming: 5 bases; J trimming: 5 bases; junction bases outside the gene matches: 5. CDR3 length: 13 residues. Per the germline V gene, CDR1 is SQVTM and CDR2 is ANQGSEA. CDR3 DNA sequence: TGCAGCGTTTTTCCGGACAGGGGGGAGACCCAGTACTTC. Translation gives CSVFPDRGETQYF. The full variable domain, completed using reference TRBV29-1 and TRBJ2-5, is SAVISQKPSRDICQRGTSLTIQCQVDSQVTMMFWYRQQPGQSLTLIATANQGSEATYESGFVIDKFPISRPNLTFSTLTVSNMSPEDSSIYLCSVFPDRGETQYFGPGTRLLVL.

The chain recombines TRBV5-6 with TRBJ2-1; 14 bases agree with TRBD2. The CDR3 has 17 residues. J gave up 9 bases and V 3 bases, and 11 bases lay outside the gene matches. Germline CDR1 and CDR2: SGHDT and YYEEEE. Written as DNA, the CDR3 is TGTGCCAGCAGCTCGGGACTAGCGGGGGCCTACAAGGTTGAGCAGTTCTTC. The encoded protein is CASSSGLAGAYKVEQFF.

In this sample, this clone turned up once. J is TRBJ1-1 and V is TRBV7-9, with 8 nucleotides matching TRBD1. V lost 5 bases, J lost 13 bases, and 9 bases stayed unmatched. The CDR3 is 12 residues long. Germline V gene lookup returns CDR1 SEHNR and CDR2 FQNEAQ (reference sequence). CDR3 in DNA: TGTGCCAGCAGCCGCCCAGGGGGCGAGTATTTCTTT. Translation: CASSRPGGEYFF.

The rearrangement joins TRBV28 to TRBJ1-5; 7 bases are a match to TRBD1. Germline CDR1 is MDHEN and CDR2 is SYDVKM. Unmatched junction bases numbered 4, after V lost 5 bases and J lost 6 bases. The CDR3 contains 13 residues. The DNA of the CDR3 is TGTGCCAGCAGTACAGGGGACGGTCAGCCCCAGCATTTT. As protein: CASSTGDGQPQHF.

This clone was recorded only once. The chain recombines TRBV5-1 with TRBJ1-3; D unclear. V lost 7 bases to trimming and J lost 0 bases, with 11 bases between them. The germline V gene encodes CDR1 SGHRS and CDR2 YFSETQ. This CDR3 spans 14 amino acids. CDR3 loop: CASRATSSGNTIYF. The CDR3 bases are TGCGCCAGCCGCGCGACAAGCTCTGGAAACACCATATATTTT.

The chain is built from TRBV2 and TRBJ2-7, with D possibly TRBD1 on 6 matching bases. The germline gives CDR1 SNHLY, CDR2 FYNNEI. The V and J ends lost 3 bases and 4 bases respectively, with 16 bases between them. The CDR3 has 15 amino acids. The CDR3 loop is CASSEAGAEIYEQYF. CDR3 coding DNA: TGTGCCAGCAGTGAGGCAGGGGCTGAGATTTACGAGCAGTACTTC. Full variable domain (missing parts from reference TRBV2 and TRBJ2-7): EPEVTQTPSHQVTQMGQEVILRCVPISNHLYFYWYRQILGQKVEFLVSFYNNEISEKSEIFDDQFSVERPDGSNFTLKIRSTKLEDSAMYFCASSEAGAEIYEQYFGPGTRLTVT.

The CDR3 is CASSVLSLARGALSGAFF. For the CDR3, the DNA is TGTGCCAGCAGCGTTCTATCCCTTGCCCGGGGGGCTCTCTCGGGTGCTTTCTTT. The chain carries TRBV9 and TRBJ1-1, with D perhaps matching TRBD1 (6 bases). The CDR3 contains 18 residues. Trimming took off 2 bases at V and 11 bases at J, with 31 bases between the two ends. In germline, CDR1 is SGDLS, CDR2 YYNGEE.

CDR3 amino acids: CASSVVGTSYEQYF. CDR3 DNA sequence: TGTGCCAGCAGCGTAGTGGGCACTTCCTACGAGCAGTACTTC. The rearrangement joins TRBV9 to TRBJ2-7, with D unclear. CDR3 length: 14 amino acids. Germline CDR1 reads SGDLS; CDR2 reads YYNGEE. The V end lost 0 bases, the J end lost 1 base, and 8 bases lay between the germline ends.

This chain connects TRBV14 to TRBJ2-3, with TRBD2 identical over 11 bases. Losses at the gene ends were 7 bases for V and 0 bases for J; bases not matched to a gene: 24. Germline CDR1 is SGHDN and CDR2 is FVKESK. This CDR3 has 22 residues. The CDR3 nucleotides read TGTGCCAGCACCCGTCCAGGCATGGGGGTTACTAGCGGGAGCCCGAGCACAGATACGCAGTATTTT. Protein sequence: CASTRPGMGVTSGSPSTDTQYF. Filled out from reference TRBV14 and TRBJ2-3, the complete variable domain reads EAGVTQFPSHSVIEKGQTVTLRCDPISGHDNLYWYRRVMGKEIKFLLHFVKESKQDESGMPNNRFLAERTGGTYSTLKVQPAELEDSGVYFCASTRPGMGVTSGSPSTDTQYFGPGTRLTVL.

This clone appeared a few times. The chain links TRBV20-1 to TRBJ1-6; TRBD1 is a possible D gene (5 bases). The CDR3 is made up of 11 amino acids. CDR1 and CDR2 (germline): DFQATT, SNEGSKA (reference sequence). V lost 5 bases and J 15 bases, leaving 14 bases between the germline ends. The CDR3 DNA sequence: TGCAGTGCTCGGACACCCAGTCGCCTCCACTTT. Amino acid sequence: CSARTPSRLHF.

This clone was found a few times. This chain links TRBV5-1 with TRBJ2-1, with D uncertain. The germline gives CDR1 SGHRS, CDR2 YFSETQ. CDR3 size: 11 residues. Trimming pared 0 bases from V and 7 bases from J, leaving 2 bases between. CDR3 in DNA: TGCGCCAGCAGCTTGGGGAATGAGCAGTTCTTC. This sequence encodes CASSLGNEQFF. Variable domain in full (rest from reference TRBV5-1 and TRBJ2-1): KAGVTQTPRYLIKTRGQQVTLSCSPISGHRSVSWYQQTPGQGLQFLFEYFSETQRNKGNFPGRFSGRQFSNSRSEMNVSTLELGDSALYLCASSLGNEQFFGPGTRLTVL.

In this sample, this clone turned up once. The rearrangement links TRBV5-5 to TRBJ1-1, with TRBD1 identical over 9 bases. Trimming removed 4 bases from V and 0 bases from J; junction bases left unmatched: 4. CDR1 is SGHKS, CDR2 YYEKEE, per germline (reference sequence). This CDR3 spans 15 amino acids. The CDR3 DNA sequence: TGTGCCAGCAGCCGGGACAGGGTACTGAACACTGAAGCTTTCTTT. Translated, it gives CASSRDRVLNTEAFF. Supplemented by reference TRBV5-5 and TRBJ1-1, the full variable domain reads DAGVTQSPTHLIKTRGQQVTLRCSPISGHKSVSWYQQVLGQGPQFIFQYYEKEERGRGNFPDRFSARQFPNYSSELNVNALLLGDSALYLCASSRDRVLNTEAFFGQGTRLTVV.